These T cell receptor beta chains were read from a single sample in a study of CD8 T cells in ankylosing spondylitis. TCRdb used MiXCR to reprocess the 5' RACE reads, holding one entry per CDR3 protein. The table lists 270,000 or so distinct CDR3 sequences, about a sixth of them singletons. Sequencing was carried out using blood, either unsorted or a sorted T cell fraction (not recorded which). The receptors were sampled from a male donor with ankylosing spondylitis or in good health (not recorded which). CDR3s include the opening cysteine and the closing phenylalanine or tryptophan. Fields, in order: V gene, J gene, CDR3 protein.

V: TRBV29-1
J: TRBJ2-3
CDR3: CSVRGASTDTQYF

V: TRBV10-3
J: TRBJ2-5
CDR3: CAITPTSGETQYF

V: TRBV27
J: TRBJ2-3
CDR3: CASSLERSRGTDTQYF

V: TRBV18
J: TRBJ2-1
CDR3: CASSPGQGVYNEQFF

V: TRBV5-1
J: TRBJ2-1
CDR3: CASSISGSEQFF

V: TRBV20-1
J: TRBJ2-7
CDR3: CSARDRDRGTAEQYF

V: TRBV7-7
J: TRBJ2-1
CDR3: CASSLGSGVMDEQFF

V: TRBV6-5
J: TRBJ2-5
CDR3: CASSYSQGQETQYF

V: TRBV11-2
J: TRBJ2-7
CDR3: CASSSRDRGRSEQYF

V: TRBV6-2/TRBV6-3
J: TRBJ2-7
CDR3: CASSYGTLRSSYEQYF

V: TRBV4-1
J: TRBJ2-3
CDR3: CASSHQAGLREMNTDTQYF

V: TRBV7-9
J: TRBJ2-1
CDR3: CASSSGGWEEQFF

V: TRBV20-1
J: TRBJ2-7
CDR3: CSASGTATYEQYF

V: TRBV12-3/TRBV12-4
J: TRBJ2-7
CDR3: CAVTGGAAYEQYF